This T cell receptor beta chain was sequenced for a study of response to subunit inactivated influenza vaccine. One entry per CDR3 protein, called by TCRdb with MiXCR from the RT-PCR reads. Altogether about 570,000 distinct CDR3 sequences are present, about 11% being singletons, with the ten largest covering 9.5% to 12%. The same sample was also used in a study of T cells expressing NK-cell markers. That work states: The authors made TCR beta cDNA libraries by 5'RACE template switching. This switching added a universal primer site and UMIs. Seven donors tested HCMV-seropositive and one tested seronegative among the eight sequenced.

The origin of this receptor is a man aged 45-65 years who received an inactivated influenza vaccine. The material sequenced was PBMCs from blood, taken on the day of vaccination.

The CDR3 loop is CAISESWTSGKSTDTQYF. The CDR3 region has the DNA TGTGCCATCAGTGAGTCGTGGACTAGCGGAAAAAGCACAGATACGCAGTATTTT. The chain combines TRBV10-3 with TRBJ2-3; 10 nucleotides agree with TRBD2. The length of the CDR3 is 18 residues. Trimming removed 0 bases from V and 0 bases from J; junction bases left unmatched: 6. Germline CDR1 ENHRY, CDR2 SYGVKD.